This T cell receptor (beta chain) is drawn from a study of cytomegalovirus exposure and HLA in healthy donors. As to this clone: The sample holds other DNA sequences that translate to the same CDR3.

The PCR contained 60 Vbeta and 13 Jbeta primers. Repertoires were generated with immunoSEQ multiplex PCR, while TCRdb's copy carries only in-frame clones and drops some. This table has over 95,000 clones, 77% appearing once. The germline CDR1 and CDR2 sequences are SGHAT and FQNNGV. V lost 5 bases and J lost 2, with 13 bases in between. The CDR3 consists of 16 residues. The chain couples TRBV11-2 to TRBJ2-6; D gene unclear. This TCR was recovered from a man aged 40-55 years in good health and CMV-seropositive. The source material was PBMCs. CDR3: CASSPRSAAGANVLTF. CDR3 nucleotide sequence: TGTGCCAGCAGCCCGAGGAGCGCGGCTGGGGCCAACGTCCTGACTTTC.